The source of this T cell receptor (beta chain) is a study of untreated major depressive disorder. Study-wide results and caveats: Sequencing comparisons covered only three preselected Vbeta families.

As concerns this clone: Its target is unknown.

The ends were cut back, 4 bases at V and 2 bases at J, with 11 bases in the middle. The CDR3 extends over 14 amino acids. Germline V gene sequence: CDR1 MNHEY, CDR2 SMNVEV (reference sequence). Excluded: major illness, comorbidity, regular medication, drug use, over 100 g alcohol weekly. CD4+ T cells were isolated from thawed PBMCs by magnetic negative selection. Measured with immunoSEQ multiplex PCR; TCRdb has only the in-frame clones, and not every one. This table holds 20,000 to 25,000 clones, around 87% found once. This sequence originates from a young woman in good health. This chain links TRBV27 with TRBJ2-5, with D perhaps TRBD1 (6 bases). The specimen sequenced was CD4+ T cells from PBMCs. This CDR3 reads CASSSRTEQETQYF. The DNA for the CDR3 is TGTGCCAGCAGTTCTCGGACAGAACAAGAGACCCAGTACTTC.